The 20 T cell receptor beta chains given below trace back to one sample, sequenced in a study of siplizumab effects on memory and regulatory T cells. The table came from immunoSEQ multiplex PCR; TCRdb's copy has only in-frame clones and leaves some out. This table holds about 97,000 clones, about 94% found once. Sample: CD4+ T cells sorted from blood. Receptors were obtained from a human donor in good health.

V usage is TRBV5-1 and J usage is TRBJ1-5; D remains unclear. The germline V gene encodes CDR1 SGHRS and CDR2 YFSETQ. With 2 bases removed from V and 1 base from J, the gap between germline ends came to 4 bases. The CDR3 totals 13 residues. The CDR3 sequence is CASSFDSNQPQHF. The CDR3 coding sequence is TGCGCCAGCAGCTTCGACAGCAATCAGCCCCAGCATTTT. Variable domain in full (rest from reference TRBV5-1 and TRBJ1-5): KAGVTQTPRYLIKTRGQQVTLSCSPISGHRSVSWYQQTPGQGLQFLFEYFSETQRNKGNFPGRFSGRQFSNSRSEMNVSTLELGDSALYLCASSFDSNQPQHFGDGTRLSIL.

J is TRBJ2-5 and V is TRBV5-6; D is uncertain. Germline V lookup: CDR1 SGHDT, CDR2 YYEEEE. Trimming stripped 1 base from V and 6 bases from J, with 10 bases between. The CDR3 has 13 residues. The CDR3 DNA reads TGTGCCAGCAGCTTGTGGAGCAGAAAGACCCAGTACTTC. Encoded protein: CASSLWSRKTQYF.

This chain uses TRBV5-5 with TRBJ2-3, with D unclear. Germline loops: CDR1 SGHKS, CDR2 YYEKEE (reference sequence). V was shortened by 2 bases and J by 2 bases, with 3 bases between the two germline ends. There are 12 residues in the CDR3. The CDR3 loop is CASSFLTDTQYF. CDR3 bases: TGTGCCAGCAGCTTCCTCACAGATACGCAGTATTTT.

The V call is TRBV4-1, the J call TRBJ1-3; no clear D gene. CDR1 MGHRA and CDR2 YSYEKL come from the germline V gene. The V end was cut by 1 base, the J end by 5 bases, with 12 bases between. The CDR3 runs 15 residues. The CDR3 DNA follows: TGCGCCAGCAGCCAAGGAAGGGAGAACCGAAACACCATATATTTT. Translating gives CASSQGRENRNTIYF.

The chain has TRBV19 and TRBJ1-1; 12 bases match TRBD1. The CDR3 runs to 14 residues. Germline CDR1 LNHDA, CDR2 SQIVND (reference sequence). V lost 10 bases and J lost 4; bases outside the gene matches: 7. For the CDR3, the DNA is TGTGCCACCAGGGACAGGGGGCTACGCACTGAAGCTTTCTTT. This codes for CATRDRGLRTEAFF.

The CDR3 nucleotides are TGCGCCAGCAGCTTCACTAGCGGGAGTAGGACAGATACGCAGTATTTT. Its protein product is CASSFTSGSRTDTQYF. The V call is TRBV5-1, the J call TRBJ2-3, with TRBD2 matching over 11 bases. Germline V gene data show CDR1 as SGHRS and CDR2 as YFSETQ. The CDR3 runs 16 residues. V was pared by 2 bases and J by 3 bases, with 5 bases of the junction left unmatched.

V is TRBV21-1 and J is TRBJ1-4. TRBV21-1 is shown as a pseudogene. This CDR3 region has 16 residues. CDR3 sequence reads: CASSKDRVGSQEKLFF. As DNA, the CDR3 is TGTGCCAGCAGCAAGGATCGAGTAGGGAGTCAGGAAAAACTGTTTTTT.

Regarding this clone: Mismatch with germline at one junction end may stem from a read error. The J gene is TRBJ1-2, the V gene TRBV11-2; no definite D call. The CDR3 has 12 residues. Looked up from germline, CDR1 is SGHAT and CDR2 is FQNNGV. The CDR3 sequence is CASSLGPSPRLF. The CDR3 DNA follows: TGTGCCAGCAGCTTAGGCCCCTCTCCTCGTCTTTTC.

This rearrangement joins TRBV19 to TRBJ1-5, with TRBD1 as a possible D gene (6 bases). Germline V gene sequence: CDR1 LNHDA, CDR2 SQIVND (reference sequence). CDR3 length: 15 residues. Trimming took off 5 bases at V and 7 bases at J, with 18 bases between the two ends. The CDR3: CASSLTGFVGQPQHF. CDR3 coding DNA: TGTGCCAGTAGTCTTACAGGGTTTGTAGGGCAGCCCCAGCATTTT. Filled out from reference TRBV19 and TRBJ1-5, the complete variable domain reads DGGITQSPKYLFRKEGQNVTLSCEQNLNHDAMYWYRQDPGQGLRLIYYSQIVNDFQKGDIAEGYSVSREKKESFPLTVTSAQKNPTAFYLCASSLTGFVGQPQHFGDGTRLSIL.

This clone has only one observation. The CDR3 sequence: CAGASWENVNEQFF. In DNA form, the CDR3 reads TGTGCCGGAGCGAGCTGGGAGAATGTAAATGAGCAGTTCTTC. This rearrangement joins TRBV2 to TRBJ2-1, with a tentative D call TRBD2 (5 bases). Germline loops: CDR1 SNHLY, CDR2 FYNNEI. The germline V and J ends were trimmed by 11 bases and 7 bases, with 21 bases remaining between them. The CDR3 covers 14 residues.

The chain uses TRBV20-1 and TRBJ1-4; D remains ambiguous. Germline loops: CDR1 DFQATT, CDR2 SNEGSKA (reference sequence). CDR3 length: 10 amino acids. Trimming stripped 5 bases from V and 7 bases from J, with 5 bases between. The CDR3 region has the DNA TGCAGTGCTTCCCGTGAAAAACTGTTTTTT. As protein: CSASREKLFF.

The chain couples TRBV4-1 to TRBJ2-1, with D tentatively TRBD1 or TRBD2 (5 bases each). The germline V gene has CDR1 MGHRA and CDR2 YSYEKL. Trimming took 4 bases from V and 0 from J, leaving 13 bases between them. CDR3 length: 16 amino acids. CDR3 protein: CASSRSGTTSYNEQFF. CDR3 DNA sequence: TGCGCCAGCAGCCGTTCCGGGACGACCTCCTACAATGAGCAGTTCTTC.

This chain links TRBV2 with TRBJ2-2, with D unclear. Germline V lookup: CDR1 SNHLY, CDR2 FYNNEI. The CDR3 totals 13 residues. V was shortened by 1 base and J by 8 bases, with 8 bases between the two germline ends. CDR3 loop: CASSEGIVGELFF. The CDR3 DNA reads TGTGCCAGCAGTGAAGGCATAGTGGGGGAGCTGTTTTTT.

The rearrangement uses TRBV19 and TRBJ2-7; TRBD1 aligns across 8 bases. This CDR3 region has 16 residues. V was pared by 6 bases and J by 6 bases, with 16 bases of the junction left unmatched. Germline CDR1 reads LNHDA; CDR2 reads SQIVND (reference sequence). The CDR3 DNA reads TGTGCCAGTAGCGTACCCTCCGGGACAGGCCGGATCGAGCAGTACTTC. Translating gives CASSVPSGTGRIEQYF.

V gene TRBV4-2 combines with J gene TRBJ2-1; no clear D. CDR3 size: 13 residues. V lost 0 bases, J lost 10 bases, and 10 bases lay in between. Germline loops: CDR1 LGHNA, CDR2 YNFKEQ. In DNA, the CDR3 is TGTGCCAGCAGCCAAGATTCCGTGAAGGAGCAGTTCTTC. Its protein product is CASSQDSVKEQFF.

This chain joins TRBV9 and TRBJ2-2, with 8 bases lining up with TRBD1. Germline V gives CDR1 SGDLS, CDR2 YYNGEE. The V gene end was trimmed by 4 bases and the J gene end by 5 bases; junction bases not matched to a gene: 7. The CDR3 is 15 residues long. In nucleotides, the CDR3 is TGTGCCAGCAGCCCCAGGACAGGGTTAACCGGGGAGCTGTTTTTT. Translating it yields CASSPRTGLTGELFF. Full variable domain (outside the CDR3, taken from reference TRBV9 and TRBJ2-2): DSGVTQTPKHLITATGQRVTLRCSPRSGDLSVYWYQQSLDQGLQFLIQYYNGEERAKGNILERFSAQQFPDLHSELNLSSLELGDSALYFCASSPRTGLTGELFFGEGSRLTVL.

Only one count was recorded for this clone. J is TRBJ1-5 and V is TRBV18; tentative D call: TRBD1 (5 bases). Per germline, CDR1 KGHSH and CDR2 LQKENI. V was clipped by 3 bases and J by 4 bases, with 7 bases between them. CDR3 length: 13 amino acids. In nucleotides, the CDR3 is TGTGCCAGCTCACCGGACATGAATCAGCCCCAGCATTTT. Its translation is CASSPDMNQPQHF.

This chain joins TRBV5-4 and TRBJ2-3; no definite D call. This CDR3 spans 13 amino acids. CDR1 and CDR2 from the germline V gene are SGHNT and YYREEE (reference sequence). V was cut by 0 bases and J by 4 bases, with 6 bases left in between. The CDR3 region has the DNA TGTGCCAGCAGCTTGGGCGAGGCAGATACGCAGTATTTT. Protein sequence: CASSLGEADTQYF.

The chain uses TRBV9 and TRBJ2-1, with 13 bases aligning to TRBD2. The CDR3 consists of 15 residues. V lost 9 bases and J lost 12; bases outside the gene matches: 15. Germline assignment: CDR1 SGDLS and CDR2 YYNGEE. The chain's CDR3 is CAIKLGLAGPPVQFF. The CDR3 DNA follows: TGTGCCATCAAATTGGGACTAGCGGGGCCGCCCGTGCAGTTCTTC.

The gene calls are TRBV29-1 and TRBJ1-2; no firm D call. The CDR3 loop spans 12 amino acids. V was pared by 1 base and J by 7 bases, with 10 bases between. CDR1 SQVTM and CDR2 ANQGSEA come from the germline V gene. CDR3 sequence reads: CSVEVGRSGYTF. CDR3 bases: TGCAGCGTTGAAGTGGGCAGGAGTGGCTACACCTTC.